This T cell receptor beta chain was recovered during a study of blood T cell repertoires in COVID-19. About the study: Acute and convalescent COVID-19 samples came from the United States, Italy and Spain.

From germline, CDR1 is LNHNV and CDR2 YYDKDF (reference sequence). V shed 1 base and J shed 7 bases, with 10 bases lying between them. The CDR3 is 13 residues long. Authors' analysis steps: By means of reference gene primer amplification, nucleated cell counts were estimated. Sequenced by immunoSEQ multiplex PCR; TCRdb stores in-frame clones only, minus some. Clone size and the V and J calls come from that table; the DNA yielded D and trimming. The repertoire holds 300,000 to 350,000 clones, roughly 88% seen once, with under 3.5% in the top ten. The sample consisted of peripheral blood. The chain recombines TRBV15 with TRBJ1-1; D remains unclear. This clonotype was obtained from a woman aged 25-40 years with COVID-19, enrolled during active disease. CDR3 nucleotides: TGTGCCACCAGCAGAGTCGGACGGGGTGAAGCTTTCTTT. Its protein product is CATSRVGRGEAFF.